Below are 19 T cell receptor beta chains sequenced from a single sample in a study of T cell repertoires in cytomegalovirus infection. MiXCR was run by TCRdb on the reads, yielding one entry per CDR3 protein. The data show around 230,000 distinct CDR3 sequences, around 6.4% seen once. The sequencing input was PBMCs. Receptors were obtained from a human donor in good health (CMV status not recorded). Some clones in this sample may be carry-over from other donors' samples.

This clonotype was counted only a few times. This chain connects TRBV20-1 to TRBJ2-7, with 7 bases that match TRBD1. Germline V gives CDR1 DFQATT, CDR2 SNEGSKA (reference sequence). There are 12 residues in the CDR3. The CDR3 coding sequence is TGCAGCGCTCGGGACAGCTCCTACGAGCAGTACTTC. It codes for CSARDSSYEQYF.

V gene TRBV10-3 combines with J gene TRBJ1-2, with D possibly TRBD1 on 5 matching bases. Germline V lookup: CDR1 ENHRY, CDR2 SYGVKD. The CDR3 length is 13 residues. V lost 5 bases and J 3 bases, leaving 10 bases between the germline ends. CDR3: CAISLQVDYGYTF. The CDR3 nucleotides are TGTGCCATCAGTTTACAGGTGGACTATGGCTACACCTTC.

This clonotype showed up many times. J is TRBJ2-5 and V is TRBV11-2, with 8 bases identical to TRBD2. In germline, CDR1 is SGHAT, CDR2 FQNNGV. V was clipped by 1 base and J by 4 bases; unmatched bases: 11. The CDR3 is 17 residues long. Written as DNA, the CDR3 is TGTGCCAGCAGCTTAGGCATGCAGCGGGGGATGGTAGAGACCCAGTACTTC. It specifies CASSLGMQRGMVETQYF.

This clonotype was counted at least ten times. This chain connects TRBV27 to TRBJ1-1, with 9 bases fitting TRBD1. Losses at the gene ends were 5 bases for V and 4 bases for J; bases not matched to a gene: 23. The CDR3 totals 20 residues. Germline loops: CDR1 MNHEY, CDR2 SMNVEV (reference sequence). CDR3 region: CASSPPADGQGRMVSTEAFF. The CDR3 DNA reads as TGTGCCAGCAGTCCCCCGGCCGATGGACAGGGGCGTATGGTCAGCACTGAAGCTTTCTTT.

This clonotype was found many times. This chain connects TRBV28 to TRBJ1-1; D possibly corresponds to TRBD1 (6 bases). This CDR3 contains 16 residues. The V gene's germline CDR1 is MDHEN and CDR2 SYDVKM. The germline V and J ends were trimmed by 5 bases and 8 bases, with 24 bases remaining between them. CDR3 bases: TGTGCCAGCAGTCCCCCATTGGGGGCCACCATGGGGGAAGCTTTCTTT. Translating gives CASSPPLGATMGEAFF.

The chain joins TRBV2 to TRBJ2-3, with 7 nucleotides matching TRBD1. V gave up 5 bases and J gave up 4 bases; unmatched junction bases: 3. The CDR3 covers 13 residues. Germline V gene lookup returns CDR1 SNHLY and CDR2 FYNNEI. The CDR3 bases are TGTGCCAGCAGTCCGCAGGGGGCAGATACGCAGTATTTT. This codes for CASSPQGADTQYF.

This clonotype has at least ten counts. The chain recombines TRBV7-2 with TRBJ2-3, with TRBD2 matching over 7 bases. The germline V gene has CDR1 SGHTA and CDR2 FQGNSA. There are 13 residues in the CDR3. V lost 5 bases and J lost 7; bases outside the gene matches: 6. CDR3 DNA sequence: TGTGCCAGCAGCCGGGGAGCGGGGCATACGCAGTATTTT. It yields the protein CASSRGAGHTQYF.

This clonotype was counted at least ten times. J is TRBJ1-1 and V is TRBV5-1; 8 nucleotides line up with TRBD1. The germline CDR1 and CDR2 sequences are SGHRS and YFSETQ. CDR3 length: 16 amino acids. V was clipped by 4 bases and J by 1 base; unmatched bases: 9. This CDR3 reads CASSPGTGIRNTEAFF. CDR3 in DNA: TGCGCCAGCAGCCCCGGGACAGGAATCCGGAACACTGAAGCTTTCTTT.

This clonotype was found many times. The V call is TRBV20-1, the J call TRBJ1-4; D gene uncertain. Between the trimmed V and J ends, which lost 0 bases and 4 bases, there was a span of 9 bases. The length of the CDR3 is 14 residues. Germline assignment: CDR1 DFQATT and CDR2 SNEGSKA (reference sequence). The CDR3 DNA is TGCAGTGCTAGAGATCAGGCTCTTAATGAAAAACTGTTTTTT. This codes for CSARDQALNEKLFF.

In this sample, this clonotype turned up many times. CDR3 in amino acids: CSVVVWTANTEAFF. The CDR3 nucleotides are TGCAGCGTTGTCGTCTGGACAGCGAACACTGAAGCTTTCTTT. J is TRBJ1-1 and V is TRBV29-1, with a weak D call TRBD1 (6 bases). The germline gives CDR1 SQVTM, CDR2 ANQGSEA. Trimming stripped 4 bases from V and 1 base from J, with 13 bases between. The CDR3 totals 14 residues.

This clonotype was observed many times. The gene calls are TRBV6-2 or TRBV6-3 and TRBJ1-5; D is unresolved. The germline V gene encodes CDR1 MNHEY and CDR2 SVGEGT. The CDR3 runs to 12 residues. V was clipped by 3 bases and J by 7 bases, with 7 bases between them. The CDR3 region has the DNA TGTGCCAGCAGTTATTTCGGGCAGCCCCAGCATTTT. Its translation is CASSYFGQPQHF.

This clonotype was counted at least ten times. V is TRBV12-3 or TRBV12-4 and J is TRBJ1-1, with 9 positions matching TRBD1. With V trimmed by 6 bases and J by 5 bases, 4 bases remained unmatched. The CDR3 has 13 amino acids. In nucleotides, the CDR3 is TGTGCCAGCAGGACAGGGGGAAGGACTGAAGCTTTCTTT. Translation gives CASRTGGRTEAFF.

In its sample, this clonotype was seen many times. This chain links TRBV7-2 with TRBJ1-1; D possibly corresponds to TRBD1 (5 bases). The germline V gene has CDR1 SGHTA and CDR2 FQGNSA. CDR3 size: 14 residues. Trimming took 2 bases from V and 11 from J, leaving 18 bases between them. CDR3 in DNA: TGTGCCAGCAGCTTATTTCAGTGGCAGGGAGGGGCTTTCTTT. This codes for CASSLFQWQGGAFF.

This clonotype was seen ten or more times. V and J are TRBV6-2 or TRBV6-3 and TRBJ2-1, with D possibly TRBD1 on 5 matching bases. Per germline, CDR1 MNHEY and CDR2 SVGEGT. The CDR3 totals 16 residues. The V and J ends lost 2 bases and 7 bases respectively, with 18 bases between them. CDR3 amino acids: CASSYGAAFPSNEQFF. CDR3 sequence (DNA): TGTGCCAGCAGTTACGGGGCGGCCTTCCCAAGTAATGAGCAGTTCTTC.

Many counts were recorded for this clonotype. This chain's CDR3 is CSGQQGDGYTF. The DNA for the CDR3 is TGCAGCGGCCAACAGGGCGATGGCTACACCTTC. This chain links TRBV29-1 with TRBJ1-2, with D perhaps matching TRBD1 (6 bases). This CDR3 contains 11 residues. V was pared by 7 bases and J by 6 bases, with 12 bases between. CDR1 and CDR2 (germline): SQVTM, ANQGSEA.

There are many counts of this clonotype. The chain has TRBV9 and TRBJ1-1; weak D call: TRBD1 (5 bases). Germline CDR1 SGDLS, CDR2 YYNGEE. The V and J ends lost 2 bases and 8 bases respectively, with 16 bases between them. This CDR3 has 14 residues. The CDR3 nucleotides read TGTGCCAGCAGCGTGGGGGGGGACGGCCTGGAAGCTTTCTTT. Its translation is CASSVGGDGLEAFF.

This clonotype was observed at least ten times. The chain carries TRBV9 and TRBJ1-2, with TRBD1 matching 11 bases. After removal of 2 bases from V and 4 bases from J, the junction contained 1 base not matched to a gene. The CDR3 runs to 14 residues. Germline assignment: CDR1 SGDLS and CDR2 YYNGEE. Written as DNA, the CDR3 is TGTGCCAGCAGCGTCGGGACAGGGGGCTATGGCTACACCTTC. Protein: CASSVGTGGYGYTF.

This chain links TRBV5-5 with TRBJ2-3; 11 nucleotides line up with TRBD1. Germline V lookup: CDR1 SGHKS, CDR2 YYEKEE (reference sequence). V lost 4 bases, J lost 3 bases, and 13 bases stayed unmatched. The CDR3 sequence is 18 residues long. Written as DNA, the CDR3 is TGTGCCAGCAGCCTAAGACCCCCGGGACAGGGGGAGACAGATACGCAGTATTTT. Encoded protein: CASSLRPPGQGETDTQYF.

In regard to this clonotype: One base away lies a much larger clone, so this may be a sequencing read error. The gene calls are TRBV30 and TRBJ2-7; TRBD1 matches at 7 bases. The CDR3 is 13 residues long. Germline CDR1 reads GTSNPN; CDR2 reads SVGIG (reference sequence). This CDR3 reads CVWNRGISYEQYF. The CDR3 DNA reads TGTGTCTGGAACAGGGGAATTAGTTACGAGCAGTACTTC.